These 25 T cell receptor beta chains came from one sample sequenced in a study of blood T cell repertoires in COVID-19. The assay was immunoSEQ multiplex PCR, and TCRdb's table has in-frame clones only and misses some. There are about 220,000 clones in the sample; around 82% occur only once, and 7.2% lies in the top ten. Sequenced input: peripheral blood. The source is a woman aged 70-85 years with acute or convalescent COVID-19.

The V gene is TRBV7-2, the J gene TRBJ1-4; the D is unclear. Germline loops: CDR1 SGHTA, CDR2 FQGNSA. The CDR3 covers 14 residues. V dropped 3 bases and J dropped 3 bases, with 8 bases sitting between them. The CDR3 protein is CASSFGRSNEKLFF. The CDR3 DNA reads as TGTGCCAGCAGCTTCGGTCGGTCTAATGAAAAACTGTTTTTT.

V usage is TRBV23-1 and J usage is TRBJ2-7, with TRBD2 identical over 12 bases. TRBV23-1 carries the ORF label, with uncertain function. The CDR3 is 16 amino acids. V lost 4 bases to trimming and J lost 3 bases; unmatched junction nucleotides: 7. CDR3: CASSRGLAGWDYEQYF. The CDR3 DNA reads TGCGCCAGCAGTCGAGGACTAGCGGGGTGGGACTACGAGCAGTACTTC.

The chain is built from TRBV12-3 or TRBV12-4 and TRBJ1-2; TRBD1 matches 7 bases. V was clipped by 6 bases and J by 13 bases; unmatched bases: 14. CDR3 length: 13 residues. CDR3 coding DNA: TGTGCCAGCAGCCGCTTGAGACAGGGACGATGCACCTTC. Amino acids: CASSRLRQGRCTF.

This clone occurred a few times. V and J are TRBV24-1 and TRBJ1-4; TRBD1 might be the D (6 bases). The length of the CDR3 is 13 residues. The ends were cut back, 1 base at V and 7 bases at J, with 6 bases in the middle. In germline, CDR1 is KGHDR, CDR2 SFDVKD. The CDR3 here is CATSDLQGEKLFF. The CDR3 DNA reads TGTGCCACCAGTGATTTACAGGGTGAAAAACTGTTTTTT.

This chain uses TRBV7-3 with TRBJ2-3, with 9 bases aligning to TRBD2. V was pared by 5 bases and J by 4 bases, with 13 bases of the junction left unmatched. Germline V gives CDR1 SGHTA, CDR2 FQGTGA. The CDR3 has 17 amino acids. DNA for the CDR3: TGTGCCAGCAGCCTCAGACCCGGGGGACTAGCTCCAGATACGCAGTATTTT. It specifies CASSLRPGGLAPDTQYF.

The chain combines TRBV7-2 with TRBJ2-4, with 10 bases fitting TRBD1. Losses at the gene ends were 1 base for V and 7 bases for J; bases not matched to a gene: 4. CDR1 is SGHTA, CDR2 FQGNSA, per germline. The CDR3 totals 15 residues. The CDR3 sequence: CASSLGTGGWNIQYF. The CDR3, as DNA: TGTGCCAGCAGCTTAGGGACAGGGGGATGGAACATTCAGTACTTC.

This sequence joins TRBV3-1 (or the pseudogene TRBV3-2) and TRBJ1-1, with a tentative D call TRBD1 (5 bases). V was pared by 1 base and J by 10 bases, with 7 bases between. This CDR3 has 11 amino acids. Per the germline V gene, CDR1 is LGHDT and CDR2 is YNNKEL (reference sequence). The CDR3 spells CASSQGGGAFF. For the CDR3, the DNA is TGTGCCAGCAGCCAAGGGGGGGGAGCTTTCTTT.

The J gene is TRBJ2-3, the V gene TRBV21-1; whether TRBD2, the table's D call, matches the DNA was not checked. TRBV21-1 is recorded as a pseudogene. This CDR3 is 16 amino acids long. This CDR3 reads CASSRPTKTEGDTQYF. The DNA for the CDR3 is TGTGCCAGCAGCAGGCCAACAAAAACTGAGGGAGATACGCAGTATTTT.

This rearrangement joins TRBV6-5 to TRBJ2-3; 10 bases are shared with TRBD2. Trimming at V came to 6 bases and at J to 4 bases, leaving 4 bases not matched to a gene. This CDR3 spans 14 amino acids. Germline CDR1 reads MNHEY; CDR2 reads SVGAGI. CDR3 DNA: TGTGCCAGCAGCCGAGGACTAGCGGCAGATACGCAGTATTTT. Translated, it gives CASSRGLAADTQYF.

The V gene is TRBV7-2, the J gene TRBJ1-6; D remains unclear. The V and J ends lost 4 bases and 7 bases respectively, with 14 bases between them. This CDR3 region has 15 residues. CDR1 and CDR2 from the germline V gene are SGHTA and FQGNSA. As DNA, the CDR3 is TGTGCCAGCAGCTCCCCCGAGGGCAGAAATTCACCCCTCCACTTT. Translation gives CASSSPEGRNSPLHF.

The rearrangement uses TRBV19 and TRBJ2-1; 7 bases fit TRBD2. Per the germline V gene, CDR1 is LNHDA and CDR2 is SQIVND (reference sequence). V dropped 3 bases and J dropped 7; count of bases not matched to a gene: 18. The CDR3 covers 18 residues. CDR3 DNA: TGTGCCAGTAGTATGGGGTTCGGAGCTAGCGGACCCCTGAATGAGCAGTTCTTC. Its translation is CASSMGFGASGPLNEQFF.

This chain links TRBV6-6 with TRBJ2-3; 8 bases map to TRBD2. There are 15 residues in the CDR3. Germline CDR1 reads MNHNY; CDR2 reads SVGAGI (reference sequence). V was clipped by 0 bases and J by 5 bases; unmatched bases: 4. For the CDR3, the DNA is TGTGCCAGCAGTTACTCCGGTAGCGGGGTAGATACGCAGTATTTT. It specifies CASSYSGSGVDTQYF.

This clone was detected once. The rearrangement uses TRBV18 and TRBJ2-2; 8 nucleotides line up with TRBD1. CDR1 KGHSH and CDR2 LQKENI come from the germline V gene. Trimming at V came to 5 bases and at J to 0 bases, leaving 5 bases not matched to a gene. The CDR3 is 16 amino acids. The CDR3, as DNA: TGTGCCAGCTCATCCTCAGGGGGCGCGAACACCGGGGAGCTGTTTTTT. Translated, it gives CASSSSGGANTGELFF.

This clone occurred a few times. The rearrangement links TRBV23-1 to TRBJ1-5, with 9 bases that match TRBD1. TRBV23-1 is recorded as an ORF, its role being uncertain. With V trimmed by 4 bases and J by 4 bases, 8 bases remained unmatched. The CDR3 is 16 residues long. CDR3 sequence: CASSLRDRVTNQPQHF. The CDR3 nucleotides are TGCGCCAGCAGTCTTAGGGACAGGGTGACAAATCAGCCCCAGCATTTT.

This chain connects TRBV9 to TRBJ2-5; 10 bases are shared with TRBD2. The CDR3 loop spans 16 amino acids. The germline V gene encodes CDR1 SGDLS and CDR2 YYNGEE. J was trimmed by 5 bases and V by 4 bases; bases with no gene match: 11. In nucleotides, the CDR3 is TGTGCCAGCAGCCCACCTGAGACTAGCGGGCTGGAGACCCAGTACTTC. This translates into CASSPPETSGLETQYF.

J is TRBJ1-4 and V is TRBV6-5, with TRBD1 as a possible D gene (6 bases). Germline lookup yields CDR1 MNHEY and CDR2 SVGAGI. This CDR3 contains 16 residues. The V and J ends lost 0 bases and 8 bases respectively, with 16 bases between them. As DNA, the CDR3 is TGTGCCAGCAGTTACTCGCCACAGGGCGGAGAGGAAAAACTGTTTTTT. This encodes CASSYSPQGGEEKLFF.

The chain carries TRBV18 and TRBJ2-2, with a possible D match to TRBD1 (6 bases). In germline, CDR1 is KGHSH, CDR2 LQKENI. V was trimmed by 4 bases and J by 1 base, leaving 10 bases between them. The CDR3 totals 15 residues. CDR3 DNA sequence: TGTGCCAGCTCACGACAGGACGGGAACACCGGGGAGCTGTTTTTT. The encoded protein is CASSRQDGNTGELFF.

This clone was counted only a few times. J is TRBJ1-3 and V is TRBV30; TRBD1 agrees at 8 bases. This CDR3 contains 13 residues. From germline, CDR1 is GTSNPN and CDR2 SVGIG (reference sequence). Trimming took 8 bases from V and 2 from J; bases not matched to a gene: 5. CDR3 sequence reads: CAISDRAGNTIYF. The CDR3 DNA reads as TGTGCCATATCGGACAGGGCTGGAAACACCATATATTTT.

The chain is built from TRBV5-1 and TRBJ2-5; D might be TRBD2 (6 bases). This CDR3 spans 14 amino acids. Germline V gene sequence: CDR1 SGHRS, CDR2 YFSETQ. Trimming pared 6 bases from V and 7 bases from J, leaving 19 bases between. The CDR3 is CASTQGTGGVTQYF. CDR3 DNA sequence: TGCGCCAGCACGCAAGGAACCGGCGGGGTGACCCAGTACTTC.

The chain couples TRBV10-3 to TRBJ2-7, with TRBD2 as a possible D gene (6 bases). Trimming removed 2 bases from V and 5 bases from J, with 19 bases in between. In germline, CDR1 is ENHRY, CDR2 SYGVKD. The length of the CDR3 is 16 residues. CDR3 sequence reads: CAISETIGDWAHEQYF. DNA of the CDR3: TGTGCCATCAGTGAGACTATTGGGGACTGGGCTCACGAGCAGTACTTC.

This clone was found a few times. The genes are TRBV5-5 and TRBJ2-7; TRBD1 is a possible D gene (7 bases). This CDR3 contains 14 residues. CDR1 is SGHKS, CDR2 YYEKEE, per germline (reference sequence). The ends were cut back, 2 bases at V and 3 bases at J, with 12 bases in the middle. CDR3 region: CASSFFQGGYEQYF. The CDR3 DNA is TGTGCCAGCAGCTTCTTTCAGGGGGGCTACGAGCAGTACTTC.

The CDR3 here is CATTLAGGKTDTQYF. CDR3 DNA sequence: TGTGCCACTACGCTAGCGGGGGGGAAAACAGATACGCAGTATTTT. This sequence joins TRBV10-3 and TRBJ2-3; 12 nucleotides match TRBD2. Germline V gene sequence: CDR1 ENHRY, CDR2 SYGVKD. Unmatched junction bases numbered 8, after V lost 10 bases and J lost 3 bases. This CDR3 has 15 amino acids.

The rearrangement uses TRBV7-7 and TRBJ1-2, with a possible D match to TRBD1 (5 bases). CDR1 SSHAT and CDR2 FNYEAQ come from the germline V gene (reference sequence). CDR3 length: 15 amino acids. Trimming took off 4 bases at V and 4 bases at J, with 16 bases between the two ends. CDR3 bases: TGTGCCAGCAGCTCTCTTCCAGGGTGTGGCTATGGCTACACCTTC. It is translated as CASSSLPGCGYGYTF.

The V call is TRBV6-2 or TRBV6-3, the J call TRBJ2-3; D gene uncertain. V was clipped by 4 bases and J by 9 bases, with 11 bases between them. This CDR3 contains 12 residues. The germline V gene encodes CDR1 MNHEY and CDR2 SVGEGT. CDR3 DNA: TGTGCCAGCAGTTTAAACTCCCCCACGCAGTATTTT. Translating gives CASSLNSPTQYF.

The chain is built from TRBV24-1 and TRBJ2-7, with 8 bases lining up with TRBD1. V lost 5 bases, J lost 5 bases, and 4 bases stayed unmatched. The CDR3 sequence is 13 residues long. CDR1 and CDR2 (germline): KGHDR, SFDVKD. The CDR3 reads CATSALDRDEQYF. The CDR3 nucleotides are TGTGCCACCAGTGCCCTGGACAGGGACGAGCAGTACTTC.